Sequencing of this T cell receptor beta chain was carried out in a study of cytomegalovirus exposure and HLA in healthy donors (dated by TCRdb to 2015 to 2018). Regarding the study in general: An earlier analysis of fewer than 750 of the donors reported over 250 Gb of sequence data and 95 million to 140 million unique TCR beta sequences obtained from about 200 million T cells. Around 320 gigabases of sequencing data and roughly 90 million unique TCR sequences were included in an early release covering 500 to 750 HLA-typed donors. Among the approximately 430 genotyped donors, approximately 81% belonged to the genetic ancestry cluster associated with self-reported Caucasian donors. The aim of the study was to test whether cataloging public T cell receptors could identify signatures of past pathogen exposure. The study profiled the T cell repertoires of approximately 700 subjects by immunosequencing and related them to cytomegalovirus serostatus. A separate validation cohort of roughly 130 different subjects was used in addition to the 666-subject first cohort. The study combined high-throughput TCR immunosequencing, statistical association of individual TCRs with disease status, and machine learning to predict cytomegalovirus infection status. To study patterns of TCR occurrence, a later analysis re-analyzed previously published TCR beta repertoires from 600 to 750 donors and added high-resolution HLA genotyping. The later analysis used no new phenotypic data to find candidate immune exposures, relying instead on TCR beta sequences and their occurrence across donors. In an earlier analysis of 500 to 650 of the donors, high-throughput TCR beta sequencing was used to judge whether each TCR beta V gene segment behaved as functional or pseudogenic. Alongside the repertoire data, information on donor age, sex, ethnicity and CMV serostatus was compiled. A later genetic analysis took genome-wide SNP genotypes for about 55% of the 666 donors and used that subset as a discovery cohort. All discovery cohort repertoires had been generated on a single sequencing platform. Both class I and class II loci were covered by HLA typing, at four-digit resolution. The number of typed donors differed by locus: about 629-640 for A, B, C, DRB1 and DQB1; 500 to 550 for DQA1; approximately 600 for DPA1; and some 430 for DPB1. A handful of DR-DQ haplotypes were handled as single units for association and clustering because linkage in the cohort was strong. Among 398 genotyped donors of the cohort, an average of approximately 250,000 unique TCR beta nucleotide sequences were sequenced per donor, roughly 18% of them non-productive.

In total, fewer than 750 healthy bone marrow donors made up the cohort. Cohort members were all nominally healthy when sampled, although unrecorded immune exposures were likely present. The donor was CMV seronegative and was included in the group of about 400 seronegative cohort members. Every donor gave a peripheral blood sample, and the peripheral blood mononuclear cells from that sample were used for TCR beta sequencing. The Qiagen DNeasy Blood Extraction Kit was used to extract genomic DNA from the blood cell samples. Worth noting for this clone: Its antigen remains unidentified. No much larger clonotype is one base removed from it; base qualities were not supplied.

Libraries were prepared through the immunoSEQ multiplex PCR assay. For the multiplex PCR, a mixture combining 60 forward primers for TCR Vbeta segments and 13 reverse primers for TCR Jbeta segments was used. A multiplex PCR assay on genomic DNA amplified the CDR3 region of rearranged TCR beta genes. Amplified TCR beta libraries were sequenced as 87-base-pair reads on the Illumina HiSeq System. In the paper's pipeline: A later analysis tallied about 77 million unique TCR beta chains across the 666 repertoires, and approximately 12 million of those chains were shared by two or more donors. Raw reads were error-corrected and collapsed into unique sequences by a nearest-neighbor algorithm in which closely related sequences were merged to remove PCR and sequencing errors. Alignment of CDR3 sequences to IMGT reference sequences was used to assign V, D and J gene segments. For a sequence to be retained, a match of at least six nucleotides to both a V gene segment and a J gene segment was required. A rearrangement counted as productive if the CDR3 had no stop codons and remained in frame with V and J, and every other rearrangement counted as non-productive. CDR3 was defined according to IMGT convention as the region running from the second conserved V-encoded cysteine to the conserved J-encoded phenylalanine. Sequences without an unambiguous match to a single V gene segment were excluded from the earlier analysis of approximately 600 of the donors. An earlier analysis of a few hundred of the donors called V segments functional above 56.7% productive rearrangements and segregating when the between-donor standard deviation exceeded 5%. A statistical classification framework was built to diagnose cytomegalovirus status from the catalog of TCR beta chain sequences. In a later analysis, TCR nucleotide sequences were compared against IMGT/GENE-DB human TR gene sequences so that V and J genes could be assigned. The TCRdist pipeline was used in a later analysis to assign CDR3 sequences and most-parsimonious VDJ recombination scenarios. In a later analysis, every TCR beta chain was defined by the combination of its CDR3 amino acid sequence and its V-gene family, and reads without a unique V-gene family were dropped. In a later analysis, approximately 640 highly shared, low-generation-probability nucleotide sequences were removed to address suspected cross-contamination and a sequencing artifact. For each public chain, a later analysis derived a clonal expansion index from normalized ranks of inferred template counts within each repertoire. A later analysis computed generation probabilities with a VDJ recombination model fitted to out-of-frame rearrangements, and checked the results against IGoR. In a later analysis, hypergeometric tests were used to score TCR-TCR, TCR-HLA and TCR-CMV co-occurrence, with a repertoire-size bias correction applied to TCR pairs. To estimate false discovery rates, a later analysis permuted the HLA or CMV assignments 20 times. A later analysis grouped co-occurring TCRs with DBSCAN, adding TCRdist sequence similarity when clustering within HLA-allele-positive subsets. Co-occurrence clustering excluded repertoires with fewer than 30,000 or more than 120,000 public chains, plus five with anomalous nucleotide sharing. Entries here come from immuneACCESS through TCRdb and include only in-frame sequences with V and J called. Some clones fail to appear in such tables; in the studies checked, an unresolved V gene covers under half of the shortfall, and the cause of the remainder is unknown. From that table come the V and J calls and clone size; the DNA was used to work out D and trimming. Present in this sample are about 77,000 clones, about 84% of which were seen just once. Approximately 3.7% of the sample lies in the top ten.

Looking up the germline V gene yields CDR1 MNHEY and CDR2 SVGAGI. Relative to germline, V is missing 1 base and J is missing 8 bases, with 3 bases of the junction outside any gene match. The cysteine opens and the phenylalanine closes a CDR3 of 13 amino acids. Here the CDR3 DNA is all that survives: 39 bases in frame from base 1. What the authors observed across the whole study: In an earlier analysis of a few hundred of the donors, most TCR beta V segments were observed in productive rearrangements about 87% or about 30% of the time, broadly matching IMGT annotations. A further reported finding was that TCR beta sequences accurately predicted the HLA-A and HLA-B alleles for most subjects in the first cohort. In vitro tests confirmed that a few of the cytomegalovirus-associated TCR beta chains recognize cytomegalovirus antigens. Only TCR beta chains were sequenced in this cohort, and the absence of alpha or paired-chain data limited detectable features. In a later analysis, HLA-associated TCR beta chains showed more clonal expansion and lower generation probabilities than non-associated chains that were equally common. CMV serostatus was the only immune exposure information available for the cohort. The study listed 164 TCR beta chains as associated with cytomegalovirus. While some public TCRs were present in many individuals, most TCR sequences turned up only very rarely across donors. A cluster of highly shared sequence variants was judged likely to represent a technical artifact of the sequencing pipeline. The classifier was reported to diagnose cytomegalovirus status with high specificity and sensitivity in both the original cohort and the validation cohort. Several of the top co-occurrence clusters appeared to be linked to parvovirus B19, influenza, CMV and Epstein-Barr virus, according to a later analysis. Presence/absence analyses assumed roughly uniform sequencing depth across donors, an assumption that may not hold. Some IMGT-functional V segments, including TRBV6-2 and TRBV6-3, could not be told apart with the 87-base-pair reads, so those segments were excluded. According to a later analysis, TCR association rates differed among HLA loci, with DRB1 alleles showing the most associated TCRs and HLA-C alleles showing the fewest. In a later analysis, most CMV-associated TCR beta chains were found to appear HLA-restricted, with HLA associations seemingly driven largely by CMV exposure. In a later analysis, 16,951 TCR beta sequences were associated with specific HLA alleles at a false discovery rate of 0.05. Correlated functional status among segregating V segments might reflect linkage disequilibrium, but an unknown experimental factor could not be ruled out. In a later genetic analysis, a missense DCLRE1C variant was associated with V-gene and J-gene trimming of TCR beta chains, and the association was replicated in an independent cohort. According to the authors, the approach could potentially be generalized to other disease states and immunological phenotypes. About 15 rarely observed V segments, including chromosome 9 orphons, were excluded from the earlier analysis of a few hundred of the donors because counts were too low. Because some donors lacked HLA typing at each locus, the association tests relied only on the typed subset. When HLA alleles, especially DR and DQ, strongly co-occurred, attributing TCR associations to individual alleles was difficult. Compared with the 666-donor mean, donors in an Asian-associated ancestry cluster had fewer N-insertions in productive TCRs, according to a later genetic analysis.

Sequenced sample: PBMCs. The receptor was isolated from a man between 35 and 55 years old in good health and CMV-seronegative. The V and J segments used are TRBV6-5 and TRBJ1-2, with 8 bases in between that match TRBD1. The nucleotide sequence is TGTGCCAGCAGTTACTGGACAGGGTTCGGCTACACCTTC. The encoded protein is CASSYWTGFGYTF.